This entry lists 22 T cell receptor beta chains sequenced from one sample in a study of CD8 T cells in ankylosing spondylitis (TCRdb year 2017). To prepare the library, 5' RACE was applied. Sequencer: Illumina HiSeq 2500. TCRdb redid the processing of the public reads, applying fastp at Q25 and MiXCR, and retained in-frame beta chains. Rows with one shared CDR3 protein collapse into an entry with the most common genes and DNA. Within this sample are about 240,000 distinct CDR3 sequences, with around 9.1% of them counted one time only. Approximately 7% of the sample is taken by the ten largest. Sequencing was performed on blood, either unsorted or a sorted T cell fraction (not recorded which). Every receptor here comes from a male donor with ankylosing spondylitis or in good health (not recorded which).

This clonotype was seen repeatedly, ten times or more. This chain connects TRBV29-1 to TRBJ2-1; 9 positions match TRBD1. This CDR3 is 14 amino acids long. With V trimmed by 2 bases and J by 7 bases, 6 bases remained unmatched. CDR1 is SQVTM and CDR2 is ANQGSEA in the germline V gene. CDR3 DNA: TGCAGCGTTGAAAGGGGACAGGGAGGTAATGAGCAGTTCTTC. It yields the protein CSVERGQGGNEQFF.

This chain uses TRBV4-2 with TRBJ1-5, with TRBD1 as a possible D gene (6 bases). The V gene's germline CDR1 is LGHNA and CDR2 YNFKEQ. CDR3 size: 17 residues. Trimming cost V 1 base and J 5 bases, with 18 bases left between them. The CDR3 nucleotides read TGTGCCAGCAGCCAAGGAGGGTTGGGGGCAGGGGATCAGCCCCAGCATTTT. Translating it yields CASSQGGLGAGDQPQHF.

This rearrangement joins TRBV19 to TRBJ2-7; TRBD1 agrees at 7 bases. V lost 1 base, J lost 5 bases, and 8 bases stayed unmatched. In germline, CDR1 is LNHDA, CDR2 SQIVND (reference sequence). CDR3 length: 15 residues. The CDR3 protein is CASSIGAQGLHEQYF. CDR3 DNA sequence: TGTGCCAGTAGTATAGGCGCACAGGGGTTGCACGAGCAGTACTTC. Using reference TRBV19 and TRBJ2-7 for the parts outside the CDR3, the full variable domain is DGGITQSPKYLFRKEGQNVTLSCEQNLNHDAMYWYRQDPGQGLRLIYYSQIVNDFQKGDIAEGYSVSREKKESFPLTVTSAQKNPTAFYLCASSIGAQGLHEQYFGPGTRLTVT.

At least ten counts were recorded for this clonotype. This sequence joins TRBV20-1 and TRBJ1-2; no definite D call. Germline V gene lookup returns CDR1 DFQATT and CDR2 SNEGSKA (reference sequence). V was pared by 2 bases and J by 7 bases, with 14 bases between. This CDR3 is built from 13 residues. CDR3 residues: CSARPTGGGGYTF. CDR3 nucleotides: TGCAGTGCTAGACCGACCGGCGGCGGTGGCTACACCTTC.

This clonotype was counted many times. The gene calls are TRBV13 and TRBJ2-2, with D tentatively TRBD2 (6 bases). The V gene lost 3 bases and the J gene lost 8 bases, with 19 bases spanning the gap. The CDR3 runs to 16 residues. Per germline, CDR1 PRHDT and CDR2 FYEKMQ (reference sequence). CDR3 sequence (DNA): TGTGCCAGCAGCTTTTACCGCTCGGGAGTCGGAGGGGAGCTGTTTTTT. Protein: CASSFYRSGVGGELFF.

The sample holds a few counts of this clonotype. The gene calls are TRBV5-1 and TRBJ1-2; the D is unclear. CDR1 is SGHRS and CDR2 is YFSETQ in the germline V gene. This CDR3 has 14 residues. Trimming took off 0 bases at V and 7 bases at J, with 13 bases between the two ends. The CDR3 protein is CASSLALDPSGYTF. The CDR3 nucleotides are TGCGCCAGCAGCTTGGCCCTCGATCCCTCTGGCTACACCTTC.

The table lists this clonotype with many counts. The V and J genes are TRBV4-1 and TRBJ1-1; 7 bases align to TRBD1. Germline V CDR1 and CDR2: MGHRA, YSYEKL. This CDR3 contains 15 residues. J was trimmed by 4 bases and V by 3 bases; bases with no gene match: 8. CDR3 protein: CASSQGPGQPTEAFF. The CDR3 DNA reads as TGCGCCAGCAGCCAGGGACCGGGACAGCCCACTGAAGCTTTCTTT.

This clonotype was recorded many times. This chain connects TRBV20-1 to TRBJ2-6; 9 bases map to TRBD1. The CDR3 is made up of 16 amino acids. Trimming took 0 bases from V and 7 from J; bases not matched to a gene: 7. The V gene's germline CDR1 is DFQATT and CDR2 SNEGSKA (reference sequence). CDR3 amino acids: CSARDLQDRGANVLTF. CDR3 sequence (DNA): TGCAGTGCTAGAGATCTACAGGACAGGGGTGCCAACGTCCTGACTTTC.

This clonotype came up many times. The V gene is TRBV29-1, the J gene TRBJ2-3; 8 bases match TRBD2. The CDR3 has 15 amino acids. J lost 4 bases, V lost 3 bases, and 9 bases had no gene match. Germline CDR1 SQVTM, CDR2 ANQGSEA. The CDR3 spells CSVESREGLADTQYF. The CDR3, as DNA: TGCAGCGTTGAGAGTCGGGAGGGCCTCGCAGATACGCAGTATTTT.

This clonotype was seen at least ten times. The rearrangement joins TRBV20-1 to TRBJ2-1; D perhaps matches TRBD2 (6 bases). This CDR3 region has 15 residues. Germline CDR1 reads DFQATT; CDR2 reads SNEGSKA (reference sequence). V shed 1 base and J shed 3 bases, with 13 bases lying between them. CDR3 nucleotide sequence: TGCAGTGCTAGAGTCCCAGCGGGTGACTACAATGAGCAGTTCTTC. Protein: CSARVPAGDYNEQFF.

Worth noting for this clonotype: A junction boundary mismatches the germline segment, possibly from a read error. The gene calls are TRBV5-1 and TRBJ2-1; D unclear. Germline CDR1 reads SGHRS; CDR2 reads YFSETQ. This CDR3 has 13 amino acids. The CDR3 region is CASSLSGYTEQFF. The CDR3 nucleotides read TGCGCCAGCAGCTTGAGTGGGTACACTGAGCAGTTCTTC.

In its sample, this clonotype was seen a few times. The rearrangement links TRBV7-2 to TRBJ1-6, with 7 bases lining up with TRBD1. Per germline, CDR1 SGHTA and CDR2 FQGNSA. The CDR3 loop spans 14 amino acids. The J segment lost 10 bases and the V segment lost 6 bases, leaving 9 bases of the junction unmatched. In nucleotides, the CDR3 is TGTGCCAGCAGGAAGGACAGGTTTGACTCACCCCTCCACTTT. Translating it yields CASRKDRFDSPLHF. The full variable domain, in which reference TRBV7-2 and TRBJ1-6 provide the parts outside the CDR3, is GAGVSQSPSNKVTEKGKDVELRCDPISGHTALYWYRQSLGQGLEFLIYFQGNSAPDKSGLPSDRFSAERTGGSVSTLTIQRTQQEDSAVYLCASRKDRFDSPLHFGNGTRLTVT.

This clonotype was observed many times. CDR3 protein: CSVTGDQPQHF. In nucleotides, the CDR3 is TGCAGCGTGACAGGGGATCAGCCCCAGCATTTT. The rearrangement links TRBV29-1 to TRBJ1-5; 8 positions agree with TRBD1. With V trimmed by 6 bases and J by 5 bases, 0 bases remained unmatched. Germline V CDR1 and CDR2: SQVTM, ANQGSEA. CDR3 size: 11 residues.

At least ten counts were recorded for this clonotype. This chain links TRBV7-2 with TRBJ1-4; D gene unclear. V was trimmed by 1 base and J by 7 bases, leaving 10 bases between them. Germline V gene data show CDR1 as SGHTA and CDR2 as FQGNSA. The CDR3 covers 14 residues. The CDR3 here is CASSLGGLGEKLFF. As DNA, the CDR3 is TGTGCCAGCAGCTTAGGTGGCCTCGGTGAAAAACTGTTTTTT.

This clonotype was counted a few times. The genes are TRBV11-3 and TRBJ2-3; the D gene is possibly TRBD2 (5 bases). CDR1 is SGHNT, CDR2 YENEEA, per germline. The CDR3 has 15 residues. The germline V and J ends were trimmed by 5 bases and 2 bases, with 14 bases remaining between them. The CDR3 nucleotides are TGTGCCAGCAGCGGCGCGGGCCTCTACACAGATACGCAGTATTTT. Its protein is CASSGAGLYTDTQYF.

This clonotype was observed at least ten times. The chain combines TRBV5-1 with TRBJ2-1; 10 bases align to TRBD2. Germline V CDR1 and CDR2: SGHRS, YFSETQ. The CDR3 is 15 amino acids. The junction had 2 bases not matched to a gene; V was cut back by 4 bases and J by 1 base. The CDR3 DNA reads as TGCGCCAGCAGCAAGACTAGCGGGTCCTACAATGAGCAGTTCTTC. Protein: CASSKTSGSYNEQFF.

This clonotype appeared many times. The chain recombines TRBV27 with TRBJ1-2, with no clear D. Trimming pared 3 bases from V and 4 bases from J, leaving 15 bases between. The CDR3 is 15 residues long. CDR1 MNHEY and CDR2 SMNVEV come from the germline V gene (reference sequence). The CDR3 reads CASSFEQRVVYGYTF. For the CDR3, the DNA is TGTGCCAGCAGTTTTGAACAGAGGGTTGTCTATGGCTACACCTTC.

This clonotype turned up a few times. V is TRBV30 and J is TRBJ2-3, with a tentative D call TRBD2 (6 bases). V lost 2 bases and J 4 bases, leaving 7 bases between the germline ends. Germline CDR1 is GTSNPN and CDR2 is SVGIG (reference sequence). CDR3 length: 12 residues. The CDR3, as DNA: TGTGCCTGGAGTTGGGGGGCAGATACGCAGTATTTT. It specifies CAWSWGADTQYF.

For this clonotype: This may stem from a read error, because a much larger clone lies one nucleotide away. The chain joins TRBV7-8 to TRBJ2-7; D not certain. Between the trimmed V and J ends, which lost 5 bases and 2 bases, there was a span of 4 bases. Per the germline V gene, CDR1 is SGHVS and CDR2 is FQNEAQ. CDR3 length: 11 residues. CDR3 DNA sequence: TGTGCCAGCAGCAAAACCTACGAGCAGTACTTC. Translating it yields CASSKTYEQYF. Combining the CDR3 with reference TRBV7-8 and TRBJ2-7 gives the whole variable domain GAGVSQSPRYKVAKRGQDVALRCDPISGHVSLFWYQQALGQGPEFLTYFQNEAQLDKSGLPSDRFFAERPEGSVSTLKIQRTQQEDSAVYLCASSKTYEQYFGPGTRLTVT.

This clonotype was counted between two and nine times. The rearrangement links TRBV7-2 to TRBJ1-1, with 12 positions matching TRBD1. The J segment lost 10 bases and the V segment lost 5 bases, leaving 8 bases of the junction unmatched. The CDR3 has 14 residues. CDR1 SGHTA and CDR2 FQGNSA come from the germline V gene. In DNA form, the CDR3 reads TGTGCCAGCAGCGTCGCCGGGACAGGGGGCTTAGCTTTCTTT. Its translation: CASSVAGTGGLAFF.

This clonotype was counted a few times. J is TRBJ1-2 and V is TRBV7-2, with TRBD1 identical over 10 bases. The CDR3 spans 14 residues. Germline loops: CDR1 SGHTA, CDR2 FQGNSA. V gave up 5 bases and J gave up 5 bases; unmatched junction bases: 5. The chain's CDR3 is CASSGTGQGYGYTF. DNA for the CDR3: TGTGCCAGCAGCGGGACGGGACAGGGGTATGGCTACACCTTC.

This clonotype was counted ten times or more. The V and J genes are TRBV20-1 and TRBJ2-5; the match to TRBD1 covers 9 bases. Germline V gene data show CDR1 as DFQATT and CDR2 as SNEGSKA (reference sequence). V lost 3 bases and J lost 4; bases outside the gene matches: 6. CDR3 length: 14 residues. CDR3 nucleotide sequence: TGCAGTGCTAGGCACGGGACAGGGCTAGAGACCCAGTACTTC. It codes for CSARHGTGLETQYF.